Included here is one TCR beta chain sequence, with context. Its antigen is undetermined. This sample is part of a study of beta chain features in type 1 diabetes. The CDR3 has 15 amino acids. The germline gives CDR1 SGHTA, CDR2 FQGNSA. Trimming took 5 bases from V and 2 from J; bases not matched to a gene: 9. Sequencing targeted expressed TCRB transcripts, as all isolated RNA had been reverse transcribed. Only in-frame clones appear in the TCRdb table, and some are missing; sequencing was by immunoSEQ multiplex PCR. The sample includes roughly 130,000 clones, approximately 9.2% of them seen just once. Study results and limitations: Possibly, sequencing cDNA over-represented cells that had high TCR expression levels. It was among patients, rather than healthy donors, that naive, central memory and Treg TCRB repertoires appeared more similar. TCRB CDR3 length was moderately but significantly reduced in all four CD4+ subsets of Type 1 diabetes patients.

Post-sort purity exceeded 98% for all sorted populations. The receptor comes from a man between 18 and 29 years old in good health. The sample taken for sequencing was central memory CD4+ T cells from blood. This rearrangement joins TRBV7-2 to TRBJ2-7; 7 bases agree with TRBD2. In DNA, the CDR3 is TGTGCCAGCAGCGAGAGTCCGGGACTACCCTACGAGCAGTACTTC. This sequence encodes CASSESPGLPYEQYF.